A selection of T cell receptor beta chains follows, all from one sample in a study of T cells in Graves' hyperthyroidism and ophthalmopathy. TCRdb ran MiXCR on the multiplex PCR reads and lists one entry per CDR3 protein. The sample lists approximately 700,000 distinct CDR3 sequences; over 15% were seen once. The specimen sequenced was blood. All receptors come from a man in his late teens or twenties with Graves' hyperthyroidism. CDR3s include the opening cysteine and the closing phenylalanine or tryptophan. The D gene is left open where the match is weak. The listing skips clone size in some rows; elsewhere it reads once, few, many or a size class.

-	-	TRBV7-9	TRBJ1-3	TGTGCCCTCGAGACGGGATGGCGGTCTGGAAACACCATATATTTT	CALETGWRSGNTIYF
many	-	TRBV3-1	TRBJ2-3	TGTGCCAGCAGCCAAGATCTTAGGACAGATACGCAGTATTTT	CASSQDLRTDTQYF
few	-	TRBV18	TRBJ2-7	TGTGCCAGCTCACCTTGGGGGGCGCGGTCCTACGAGCAGTACTTC	CASSPWGARSYEQYF
few	-	TRBV12-3/TRBV12-4	TRBJ2-7	TGTGCCAGCAGTTTAATAGAGTTCTACGAGCAGTACTTC	CASSLIEFYEQYF
few	-	TRBV27	TRBJ1-5	TGTGCCAGCAGTTTATCTAGGGTTAGCAATCAGCCCCAGCATTTT	CASSLSRVSNQPQHF
-	-	TRBV28	TRBJ2-6	TGTGCCAGCCGACCGGGACTGATGGACTCTGGGGCCAACGTCCTGACTTTC	CASRPGLMDSGANVLTF
-	TRBD1	TRBV9	TRBJ2-7	TGTGCCAGGAGCGGAGAAGGGGGCGGCTACGAGCAGTACTTC	CARSGEGGGYEQYF
-	-	TRBV6-1	TRBJ1-4	TGTGCCAGCAGTCCTCCAGCGAATAATGAAAAACTGTTTTTT	CASSPPANNEKLFF
-	TRBD1	TRBV11-3	TRBJ2-5	TGTGCCAGCAGCTTTGGGACAGGGGGCGCAGAGACCCAGTACTTC	CASSFGTGGAETQYF
few	-	TRBV6-6	TRBJ2-3	TGTGCCAGCAGTTACTCACTTATCACAGATACGCAGTATTTT	CASSYSLITDTQYF
-	-	TRBV24-1	TRBJ2-6	TGTGCCACCAGTGATCGGGCCAACGTCCTGACTTTC	CATSDRANVLTF
many	-	TRBV12-3/TRBV12-4	TRBJ2-3	TGTGCCAGCAGCGGAGGATTTATTAGGGGAGATACGCAGTATTTT	CASSGGFIRGDTQYF
many	TRBD1	TRBV2	TRBJ2-7	TGTGCCAGCATGGGGACAGGGCCACGTTCCTACGAGCAGTACTTC	CASMGTGPRSYEQYF
few	TRBD1	TRBV5-6	TRBJ1-6	TGTGCCAGCAGCTTGGGCTACAGGGGGCGGAATTCACCCCTCCACTTT	CASSLGYRGRNSPLHF
few	TRBD2	TRBV19	TRBJ2-1	TGTGCCAGTAGTATAGCTAGCGGGACATACAATGAGCAGTTCTTC	CASSIASGTYNEQFF
many	-	TRBV12-5	TRBJ2-3	TGTGCTAGTGGTTACTCCGTGGGGATGAGCTTGAATACGCAGTATTTT	CASGYSVGMSLNTQYF
few	TRBD1	TRBV4-1	TRBJ1-1	TGCGCCAGCAGCCAAGCTGGCAGGGGGCCCGTTGAAGCTTTCTTT	CASSQAGRGPVEAFF
many	-	TRBV18	TRBJ1-3	TGTGCCAGCTCACCAACTCACTCTGGAAACACCATATATTTT	CASSPTHSGNTIYF
-	TRBD2	TRBV7-3	TRBJ2-3	TGTGCCAGCAGCTCGGGACCAGCGGGAAGGGCAGATACGCAGTATTTT	CASSSGPAGRADTQYF
-	-	TRBV19	TRBJ2-7	TGTGCCAGTAGTATAGTACCAGGGGGGGACTACGAGCAGTACTTC	CASSIVPGGDYEQYF
few	-	TRBV5-5	TRBJ2-1	TGTGCCAGCAGCTTGAGGGCCATGGCCCCCAATGAGCAGTTCTTC	CASSLRAMAPNEQFF
-	-	TRBV13	TRBJ2-3	TGTGCCAGCAGCTTACAGCGGGCCGCCCTCACAGATACGCAGTATTTT	CASSLQRAALTDTQYF
many	-	TRBV27	TRBJ1-2	TGTGCCAGCAGCTACAACTACAGGGTTTTGGATGGCTACACCTTC	CASSYNYRVLDGYTF
-	TRBD1	TRBV2	TRBJ2-5	TGTGCCAGCAGTTACAGGGGGATCTGGTTTCGAGAGACCCAGTACTTC	CASSYRGIWFRETQYF
-	-	TRBV28	TRBJ1-5	TGTGCCAGCACCAGCGGGGGGTGGGGCAATCAGCCCCAGCATTTT	CASTSGGWGNQPQHF
many	-	TRBV7-2	TRBJ1-5	TGTGCCAGCAGCTCAAGCCCGGCCGCAGCAAGGCCCCAGCATTTT	CASSSSPAAARPQHF
many	-	TRBV7-9	TRBJ2-5	TGTGCCAGCAGCGAATCCACAGGCGTCGGGGGGACCCAGTACTTC	CASSESTGVGGTQYF
few	-	TRBV19	TRBJ1-5	TGTGCCAGTAGATCTGGGACGGGCGGTTCTCAGCCCCAGCATTTT	CASRSGTGGSQPQHF
many	-	TRBV30	TRBJ2-6	TGTGCCTGGGATTCTGCGGGGGCCAACGTCCTGACTTTC	CAWDSAGANVLTF
-	-	TRBV19	TRBJ2-2	TGTGCCAGTAGCCCACGAGGGGACTCAGGGACCGGGGAGCTGTTTTTT	CASSPRGDSGTGELFF